This section outlines one T cell receptor beta chain sequence together with its context. Its matching antigen is unknown. The data stem from a study of T cell repertoires in cytomegalovirus infection. Study context: Matching HLA type and CMV infection were both indicated by public TCR beta signatures. Study-wide results and limits: CMV carriers with the relevant HLA were identified by cumulative public TCR beta family frequency.

CDR1 is SGHDT and CDR2 is YYEEEE in the germline V gene. Trimming removed 0 bases at V and 4 bases at J, with 11 bases between. CDR3 length equals 15 residues. TCRdb recomputed calls from the reads with MiXCR, one row per CDR3 protein. The repertoire holds about 500,000 distinct CDR3 sequences, with around 35% as singletons. The specimen comprised cultured PBMCs, sampled from culture after CMV antigen stimulation. The chain has TRBV5-6 and TRBJ2-1, with D possibly being TRBD2 (5 bases). This clonotype was sampled from a human donor in good health (CMV status not recorded). Some clones in this sample may be carry-over from other donors' samples. CDR3 DNA sequence: TGTGCCAGCAGCTTGGGCCGGAGGTCATACAATGAGCAGTTCTTC. It encodes CASSLGRRSYNEQFF.